This is a list of T cell receptor beta chains from one sample in a study of CD8 T cells in Susac syndrome. TCRdb reprocessed the immunoSEQ multiplex PCR reads via MiXCR and lists one record per CDR3 protein. Of more than 75,000 distinct CDR3 sequences in the sample, approximately 94% were seen once. Source material: CD8+ T cells from PBMCs. These receptors originate from a human donor in good health. Both conserved end residues are trimmed from each CDR3. Each record gives: CDR3 protein, V gene.

CDR3 protein: ASSQDLGTETHTTDTQY
V gene: TRBV3-1

CDR3 protein: ASSQERDRLETQY
V gene: TRBV4-1

CDR3 protein: ASSSDRVILGEQF
V gene: TRBV12-3/TRBV12-4

CDR3 protein: ASSLSLNTDTQY
V gene: TRBV5-6

CDR3 protein: ASSQVAATNYGYT
V gene: TRBV4-1

CDR3 protein: ASSPRAELVFGNTIY
V gene: TRBV9

CDR3 protein: ASTTHGQGTEQF
V gene: TRBV27

CDR3 protein: ASSLSIGTGLYEQY
V gene: TRBV27

CDR3 protein: ASSFGQYPETQY
V gene: TRBV5-1

CDR3 protein: ASSLLPGTSGRDHNEQF
V gene: TRBV5-1

CDR3 protein: ASSPGSEQF
V gene: TRBV7-2

CDR3 protein: ASRRGVYTEAF
V gene: TRBV5-6

CDR3 protein: SAREGGDGYT
V gene: TRBV20-1

CDR3 protein: ATSEAGRGNEQY
V gene: TRBV24-1